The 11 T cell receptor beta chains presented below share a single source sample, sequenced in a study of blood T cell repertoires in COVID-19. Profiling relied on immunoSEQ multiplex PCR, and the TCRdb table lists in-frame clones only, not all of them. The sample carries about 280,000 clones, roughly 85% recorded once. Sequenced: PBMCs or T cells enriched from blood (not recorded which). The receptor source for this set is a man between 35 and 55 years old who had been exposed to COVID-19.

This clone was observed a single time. CDR3 amino acids: CASSPPAGLHEQYF. In DNA form, the CDR3 reads TGTGCCAGCTCACCACCCGCAGGGTTACACGAGCAGTACTTC. The chain has TRBV18 and TRBJ2-7; D is perhaps TRBD1 (5 bases). The CDR3 sequence is 14 residues long. With 0 bases removed from V and 5 bases from J, the gap between germline ends came to 11 bases. Germline CDR1 is KGHSH and CDR2 is LQKENI.

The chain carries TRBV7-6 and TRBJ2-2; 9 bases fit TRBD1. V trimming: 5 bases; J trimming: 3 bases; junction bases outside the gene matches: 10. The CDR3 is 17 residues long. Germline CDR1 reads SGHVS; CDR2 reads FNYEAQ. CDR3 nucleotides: TGTGCCAGCAGCACCCCCGGGACAGGGATGTACACCGGGGAGCTGTTTTTT. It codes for CASSTPGTGMYTGELFF.

This CDR3 reads CASSQDWSDNEQFF. CDR3 nucleotide sequence: TGTGCCAGCAGCCAAGATTGGAGTGACAATGAGCAGTTCTTC. The chain uses TRBV14 and TRBJ2-1; D is undetermined. With 0 bases removed from V and 5 bases from J, the gap between germline ends came to 8 bases. This CDR3 contains 14 residues. Germline V gene data show CDR1 as SGHDN and CDR2 as FVKESK.

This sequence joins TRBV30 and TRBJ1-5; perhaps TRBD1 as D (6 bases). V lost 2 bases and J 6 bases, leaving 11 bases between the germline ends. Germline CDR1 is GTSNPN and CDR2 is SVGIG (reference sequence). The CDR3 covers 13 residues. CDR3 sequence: CAWSRGGAQPQHF. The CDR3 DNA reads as TGTGCCTGGAGTCGAGGGGGGGCTCAGCCCCAGCATTTT. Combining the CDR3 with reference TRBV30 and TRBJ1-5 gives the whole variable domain SQTIHQWPATLVQPVGSPLSLECTVEGTSNPNLYWYRQAAGRGLQLLFYSVGIGQISSEVPQNLSASRPQDRQFILSSKKLLLSDSGFYLCAWSRGGAQPQHFGDGTRLSIL.

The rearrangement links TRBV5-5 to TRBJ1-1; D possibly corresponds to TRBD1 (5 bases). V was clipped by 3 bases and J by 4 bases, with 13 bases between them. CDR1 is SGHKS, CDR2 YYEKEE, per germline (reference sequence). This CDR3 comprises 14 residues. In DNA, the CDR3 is TGTGCCAGCAGCTCCTGGCAGGGAGGCACTGAAGCTTTCTTT. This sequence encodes CASSSWQGGTEAFF.

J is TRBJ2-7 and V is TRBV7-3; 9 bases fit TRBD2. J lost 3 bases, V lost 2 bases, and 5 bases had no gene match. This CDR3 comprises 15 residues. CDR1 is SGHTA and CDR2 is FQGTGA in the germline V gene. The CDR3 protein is CASSLDLAGSYEQYF. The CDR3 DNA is TGTGCCAGCAGCTTAGACCTAGCGGGAAGCTACGAGCAGTACTTC.

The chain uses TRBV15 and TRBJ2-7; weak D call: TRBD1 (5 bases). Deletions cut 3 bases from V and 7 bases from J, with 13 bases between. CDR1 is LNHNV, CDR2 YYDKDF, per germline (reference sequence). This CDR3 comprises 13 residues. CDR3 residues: CATSRDKGWEQYF. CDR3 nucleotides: TGTGCCACCAGCAGGGACAAGGGCTGGGAGCAGTACTTC.

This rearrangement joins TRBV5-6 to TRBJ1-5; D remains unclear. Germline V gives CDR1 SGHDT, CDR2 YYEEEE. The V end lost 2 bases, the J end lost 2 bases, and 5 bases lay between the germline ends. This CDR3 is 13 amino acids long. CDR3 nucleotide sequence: TGTGCCAGCAGCTTCCGTGGCAATCAGCCCCAGCATTTT. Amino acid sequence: CASSFRGNQPQHF.

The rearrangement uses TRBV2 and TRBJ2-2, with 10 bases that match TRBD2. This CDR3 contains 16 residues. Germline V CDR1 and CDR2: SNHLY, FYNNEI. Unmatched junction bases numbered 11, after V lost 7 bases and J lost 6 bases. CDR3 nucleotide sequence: TGTGCCAGCACCGGAATAGCGGGAGGTCCCCCCGGGGAGCTGTTTTTT. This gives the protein CASTGIAGGPPGELFF.

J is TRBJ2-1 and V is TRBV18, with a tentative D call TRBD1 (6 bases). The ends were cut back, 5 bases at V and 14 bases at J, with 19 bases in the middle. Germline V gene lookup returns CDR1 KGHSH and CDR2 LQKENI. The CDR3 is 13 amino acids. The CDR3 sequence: CASSRGSVVSKFF. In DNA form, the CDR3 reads TGTGCCAGCTCAAGGGGGAGTGTAGTATCTAAGTTCTTC.

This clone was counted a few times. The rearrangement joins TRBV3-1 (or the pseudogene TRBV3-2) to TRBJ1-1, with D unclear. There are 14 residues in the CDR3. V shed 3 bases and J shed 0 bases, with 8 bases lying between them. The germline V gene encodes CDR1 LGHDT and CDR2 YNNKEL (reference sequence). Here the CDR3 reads CASSQQVLNTEAFF. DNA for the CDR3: TGTGCCAGCAGCCAGCAGGTATTGAACACTGAAGCTTTCTTT.